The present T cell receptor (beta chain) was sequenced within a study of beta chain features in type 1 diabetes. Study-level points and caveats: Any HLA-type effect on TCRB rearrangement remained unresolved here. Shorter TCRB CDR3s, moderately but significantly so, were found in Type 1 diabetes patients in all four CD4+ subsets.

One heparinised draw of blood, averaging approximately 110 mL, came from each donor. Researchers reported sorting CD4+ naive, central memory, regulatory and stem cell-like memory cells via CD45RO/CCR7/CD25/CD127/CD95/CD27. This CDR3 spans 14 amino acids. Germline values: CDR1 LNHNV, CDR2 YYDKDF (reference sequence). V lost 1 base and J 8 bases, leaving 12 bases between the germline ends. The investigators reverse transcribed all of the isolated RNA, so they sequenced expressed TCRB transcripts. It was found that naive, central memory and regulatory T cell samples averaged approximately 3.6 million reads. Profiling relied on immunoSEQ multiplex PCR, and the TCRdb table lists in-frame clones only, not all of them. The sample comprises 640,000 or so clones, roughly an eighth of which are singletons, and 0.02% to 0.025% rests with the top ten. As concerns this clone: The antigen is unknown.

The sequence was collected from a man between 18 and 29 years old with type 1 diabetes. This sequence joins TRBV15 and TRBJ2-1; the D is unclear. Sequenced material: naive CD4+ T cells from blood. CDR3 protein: CATSRVGSFHEQFF. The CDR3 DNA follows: TGTGCCACCAGCAGAGTTGGTAGTTTCCATGAGCAGTTCTTC.